One T cell receptor (beta chain) is described in this entry. Its antigen is as yet unknown. The V gene's germline CDR1 is SGHTS and CDR2 YDEGEE. This CDR3 has 16 residues. The V gene lost 4 bases and the J gene lost 4 bases, with 21 bases spanning the gap. Sampling of blood occurred at baseline, cycle 4 day 1, and cycle 7 day 1. The data were taken from a study of OX40 agonist ivuxolimab in advanced cancers. Study overall: Participants, 82.7% male, averaged about 56 years of age, ranging from about 20 to 80. Patients achieving partial responses numbered three: one hepatocellular carcinoma case and two cutaneous melanoma cases.

The assay was immunoSEQ multiplex PCR, and TCRdb's table has in-frame clones only and misses some. The data show 60,000 to 80,000 clones, around 80% seen once. Study results and caveats: More expanded clones were seen, on average, in CD8+ T cells than in CD4+.

The chain carries TRBV5-8 and TRBJ2-7; D may be TRBD2 (5 bases). This TCR was sampled from an adult with an advanced solid tumor such as melanoma, head and neck, liver or kidney cancer. The source was CD4+ or CD8+ T cells sorted from blood, collected in a trial of the OX40 agonist ivuxolimab. Here the CDR3 reads CASSHRGLTVDYEQYF. The CDR3 DNA reads as TGTGCCAGCAGCCACCGAGGACTGACTGTAGATTACGAGCAGTACTTC.